This T cell receptor beta chain was sequenced during a study of a mutant IDH1 vaccine in newly diagnosed glioma. Overall study context: Among treated patients, roughly 60% were male and about 40% female, and mean age was approximately 43 years. Former treatment meant radiotherapy, temozolomide, or both; the majority had gotten both. The study, taken as a whole, reports: Top-clonotype changes in peripheral T cells seemed unrelated to pseudoprogression. Detectable vaccine-induced immune responses arose in roughly 93% of patients.

Per germline, CDR1 LNHDA and CDR2 SQIVND (reference sequence). The CDR3 covers 15 residues. V shed 5 bases and J 6 bases; nucleotides not matched to a gene: 12. Generated by immunoSEQ multiplex PCR, the TCRdb table keeps only in-frame clones and is missing some. The sample contains around 37,000 clones, around nine tenths of which appear only once. Note on this clone: The antigen is undetermined.

Time point here: baseline, week 1 (first vaccination visit). Treatment here: pre-vaccination baseline after standard-of-care therapy. The source is a young man with glioma. This sequence joins TRBV19 and TRBJ2-7, with 8 bases that match TRBD2. Sequencing used PBMCs, obtained from a glioma patient treated with radiotherapy, temozolomide or both. CDR3 region: CASSAPGLVRGEQYF. As DNA, the CDR3 is TGTGCCAGTAGTGCGCCGGGACTAGTAAGAGGCGAGCAGTACTTC.